Sequencing of this T cell receptor beta chain was carried out in a study of shared clonotypes between healthy human individuals. Deep level was the assay's run setting. Some 30,000 T cell genomes (around 300 ng DNA) went into each PBMC replicate. In the authors' methods: Filtering differed because ImmunoSEQ produced junction-only sequences that carried no quality scores. This table comes from immunoSEQ multiplex PCR, and its TCRdb copy is limited to in-frame clones, with some not included. The V and J calls and the clone size are those of that table, but D and trimming were determined from the DNA. This sample has about 450,000 clones, with roughly 77% found just once. For unsorted samples, genomic DNA was extracted from 75 million to 90 million PBMCs. The CDR3 extends over 15 amino acids. With 4 bases removed from V and 6 bases from J, the gap between germline ends came to 19 bases. The V gene's germline CDR1 is SGHDN and CDR2 FVKESK.

This clone was seen a few times. This sequence originates from a woman aged 40 to 50 in good health. Some clones in this sample may be carry-over from other donors' samples. This chain uses TRBV14 with TRBJ2-7; TRBD2 is a possible D gene (6 bases). Sequenced sample: PBMCs. The CDR3 DNA sequence: TGTGCCAGCAGCCCGGTTCGGGGACTTACCTCCGAGCAGTACTTC. Translation gives CASSPVRGLTSEQYF.